This T cell receptor beta chain originates from a study of cytomegalovirus exposure and HLA in healthy donors. This clone was seen only a few times. It was with 60 Vbeta and 13 Jbeta primers that the PCR ran. Profiled with immunoSEQ multiplex PCR; TCRdb holds only in-frame clones, not every one. The data contain some 190,000 clones, roughly 82% of them singletons. Sequencing was carried out using PBMCs. The receptor comes from a man in his forties in good health and CMV-seronegative.

The CDR3 DNA reads as TGTGCCAACGATCATACAGGCTACTACACTGAAGCTTTCTTT. Its translation is CANDHTGYYTEAFF. This rearrangement joins TRBV27 to TRBJ1-1, with a tentative D call TRBD1 (5 bases). The germline gives CDR1 MNHEY, CDR2 SMNVEV (reference sequence). V was clipped by 10 bases and J by 3 bases, with 18 bases between them. The length of the CDR3 is 14 residues.